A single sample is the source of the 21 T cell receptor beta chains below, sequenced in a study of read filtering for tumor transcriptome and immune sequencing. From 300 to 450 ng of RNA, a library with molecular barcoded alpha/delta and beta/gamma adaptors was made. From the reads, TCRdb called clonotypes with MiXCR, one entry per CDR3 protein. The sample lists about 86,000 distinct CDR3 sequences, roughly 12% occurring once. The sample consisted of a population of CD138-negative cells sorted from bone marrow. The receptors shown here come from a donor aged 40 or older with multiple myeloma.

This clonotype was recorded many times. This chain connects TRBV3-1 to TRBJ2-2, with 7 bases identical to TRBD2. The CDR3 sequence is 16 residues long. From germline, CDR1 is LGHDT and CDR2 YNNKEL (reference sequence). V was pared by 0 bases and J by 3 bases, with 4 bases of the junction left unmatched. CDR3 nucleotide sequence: TGTGCCAGCAGCCAAGATCAGCGGGGATACACCGGGGAGCTGTTTTTT. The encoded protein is CASSQDQRGYTGELFF.

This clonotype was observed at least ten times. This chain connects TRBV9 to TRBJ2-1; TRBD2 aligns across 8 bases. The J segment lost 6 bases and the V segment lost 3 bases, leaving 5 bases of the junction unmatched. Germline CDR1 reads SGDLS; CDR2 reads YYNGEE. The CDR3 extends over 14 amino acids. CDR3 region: CASSASGSGNEQFF. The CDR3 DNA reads TGTGCCAGCAGCGCCAGCGGGAGCGGCAATGAGCAGTTCTTC. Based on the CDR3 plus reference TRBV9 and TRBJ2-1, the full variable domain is DSGVTQTPKHLITATGQRVTLRCSPRSGDLSVYWYQQSLDQGLQFLIQYYNGEERAKGNILERFSAQQFPDLHSELNLSSLELGDSALYFCASSASGSGNEQFFGPGTRLTVL.

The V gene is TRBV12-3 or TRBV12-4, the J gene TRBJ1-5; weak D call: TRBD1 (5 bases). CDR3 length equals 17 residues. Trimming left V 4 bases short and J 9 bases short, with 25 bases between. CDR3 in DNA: TGTGCCAGCAGTTCCCGGGGGGGAAGCGTGTATGGAGGGCCCCAGCATTTT. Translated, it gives CASSSRGGSVYGGPQHF.

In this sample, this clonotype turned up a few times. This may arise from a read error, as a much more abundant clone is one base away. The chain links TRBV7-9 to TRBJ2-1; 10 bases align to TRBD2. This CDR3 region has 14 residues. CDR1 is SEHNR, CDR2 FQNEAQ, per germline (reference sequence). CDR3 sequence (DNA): TGTGCCAGCAGCGGGACTAGCGACGACAATGGGCAGTTCTTC. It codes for CASSGTSDDNGQFF.

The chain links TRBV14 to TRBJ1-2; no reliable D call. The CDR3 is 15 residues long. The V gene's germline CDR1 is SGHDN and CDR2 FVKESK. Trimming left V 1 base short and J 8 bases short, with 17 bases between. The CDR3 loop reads CASSQGPQSFRGYTF. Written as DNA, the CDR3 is TGTGCCAGCAGCCAAGGCCCCCAGAGCTTCCGGGGCTACACCTTC. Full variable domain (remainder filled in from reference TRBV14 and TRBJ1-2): EAGVTQFPSHSVIEKGQTVTLRCDPISGHDNLYWYRRVMGKEIKFLLHFVKESKQDESGMPNNRFLAERTGGTYSTLKVQPAELEDSGVYFCASSQGPQSFRGYTFGSGTRLTVV.

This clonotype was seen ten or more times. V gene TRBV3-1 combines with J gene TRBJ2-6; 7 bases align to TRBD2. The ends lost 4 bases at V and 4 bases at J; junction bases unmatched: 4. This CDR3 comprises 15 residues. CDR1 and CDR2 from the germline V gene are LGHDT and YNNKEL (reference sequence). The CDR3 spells CASSLGRSGANVLTF. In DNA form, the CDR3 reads TGTGCCAGCAGCCTCGGGAGGTCCGGGGCCAACGTCCTGACTTTC.

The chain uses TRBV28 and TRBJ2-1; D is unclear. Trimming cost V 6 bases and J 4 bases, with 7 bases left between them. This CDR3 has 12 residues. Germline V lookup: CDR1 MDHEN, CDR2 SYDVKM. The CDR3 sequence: CASRDGYNEQFF. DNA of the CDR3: TGTGCCAGCAGGGACGGATACAATGAGCAGTTCTTC.

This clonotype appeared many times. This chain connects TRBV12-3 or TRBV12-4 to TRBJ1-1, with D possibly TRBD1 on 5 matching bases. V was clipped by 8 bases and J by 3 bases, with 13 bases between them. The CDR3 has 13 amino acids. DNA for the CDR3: TGTGCCAGCTCTAGACAGCTGGACACTGAAGCTTTCTTT. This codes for CASSRQLDTEAFF.

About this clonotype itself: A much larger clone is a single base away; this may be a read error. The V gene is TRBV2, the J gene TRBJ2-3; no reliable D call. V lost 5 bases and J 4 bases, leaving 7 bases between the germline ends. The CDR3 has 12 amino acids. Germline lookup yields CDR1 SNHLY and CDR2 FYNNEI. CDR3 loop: CASSSRSDTQYF. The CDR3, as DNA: TGTGCCAGCAGTTCTCGATCAGATACGCAGTATTTT.

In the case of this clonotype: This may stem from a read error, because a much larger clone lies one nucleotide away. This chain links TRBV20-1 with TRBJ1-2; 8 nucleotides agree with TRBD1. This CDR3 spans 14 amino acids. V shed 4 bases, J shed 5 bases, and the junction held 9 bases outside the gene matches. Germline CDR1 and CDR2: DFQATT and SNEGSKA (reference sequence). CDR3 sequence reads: CSAMKGRQGYGYTF. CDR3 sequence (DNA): TGCAGTGCTATGAAAGGGAGACAGGGGTATGGCTACACCTTC.

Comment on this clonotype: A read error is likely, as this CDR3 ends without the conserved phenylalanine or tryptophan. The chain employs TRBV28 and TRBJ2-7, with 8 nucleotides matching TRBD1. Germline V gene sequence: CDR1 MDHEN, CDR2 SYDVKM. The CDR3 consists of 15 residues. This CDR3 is CASSSRGQASYEQYI. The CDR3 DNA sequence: TGTGCCAGCAGTTCGCGGGGACAGGCATCCTACGAACAGTACATC.

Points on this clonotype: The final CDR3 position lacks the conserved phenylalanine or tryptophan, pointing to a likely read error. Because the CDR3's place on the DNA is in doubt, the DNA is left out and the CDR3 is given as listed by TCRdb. CDR3 amino acids: CASSPPGRELYNEQIY. The chain carries TRBV28 and TRBJ2-1; the table's D call of TRBD2 was not tested on the DNA. The CDR3 sequence runs 16 residues, both termini included. CDR1 and CDR2 from the germline V gene are MDHEN and SYDVKM.

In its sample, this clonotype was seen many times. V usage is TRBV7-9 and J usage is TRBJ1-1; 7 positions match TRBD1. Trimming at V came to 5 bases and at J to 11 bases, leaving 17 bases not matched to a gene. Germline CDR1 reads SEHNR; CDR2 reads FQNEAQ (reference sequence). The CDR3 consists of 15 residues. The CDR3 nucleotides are TGTGCCAGCAGCCTTGGGGACAGAGGAAGCCGCGACGCTTTCTTT. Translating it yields CASSLGDRGSRDAFF.

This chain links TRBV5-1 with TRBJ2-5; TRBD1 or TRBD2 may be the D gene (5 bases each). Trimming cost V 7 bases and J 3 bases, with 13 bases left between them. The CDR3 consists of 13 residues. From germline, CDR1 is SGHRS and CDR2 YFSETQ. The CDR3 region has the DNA TGCGCCAGCGCCCCGAGAGGGGAAGAGACCCAGTACTTC. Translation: CASAPRGEETQYF.

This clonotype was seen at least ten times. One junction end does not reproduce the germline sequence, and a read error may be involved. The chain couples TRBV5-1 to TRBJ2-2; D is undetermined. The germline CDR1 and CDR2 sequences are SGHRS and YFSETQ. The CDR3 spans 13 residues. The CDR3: CASSLLGTGELFF. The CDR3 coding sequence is TGTGCCAGCAGCTTGTTGGGCACCGGGGAGCTGTTTTTT.

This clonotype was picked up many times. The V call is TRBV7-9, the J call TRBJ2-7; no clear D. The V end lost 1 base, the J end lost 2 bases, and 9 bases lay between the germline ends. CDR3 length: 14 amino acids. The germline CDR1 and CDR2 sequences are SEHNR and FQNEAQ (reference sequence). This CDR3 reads CASSLDVMPYEQYF. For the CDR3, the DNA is TGTGCCAGCAGCTTAGACGTGATGCCCTACGAGCAGTACTTC.

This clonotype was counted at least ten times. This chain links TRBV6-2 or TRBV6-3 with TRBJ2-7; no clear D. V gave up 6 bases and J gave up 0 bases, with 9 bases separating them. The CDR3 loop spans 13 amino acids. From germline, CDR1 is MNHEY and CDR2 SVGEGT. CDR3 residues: CASRAPPSYEQYF. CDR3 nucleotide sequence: TGTGCCAGCAGGGCTCCTCCCTCCTACGAGCAGTACTTC.

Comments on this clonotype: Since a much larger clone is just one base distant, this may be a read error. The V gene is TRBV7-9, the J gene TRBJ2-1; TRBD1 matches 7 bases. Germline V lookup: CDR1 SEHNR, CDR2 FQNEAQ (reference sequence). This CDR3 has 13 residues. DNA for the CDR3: TGTGCCGGCAGCTTGGAAGGGGGCAGTGAGCAGTTCTTC. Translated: CAGSLEGGSEQFF.

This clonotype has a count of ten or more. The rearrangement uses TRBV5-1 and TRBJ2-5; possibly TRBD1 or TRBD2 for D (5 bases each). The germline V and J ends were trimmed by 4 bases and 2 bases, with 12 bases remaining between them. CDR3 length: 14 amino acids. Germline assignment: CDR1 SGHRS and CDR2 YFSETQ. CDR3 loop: CASSRGDQQETQYF. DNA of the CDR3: TGCGCCAGCAGCCGAGGGGACCAACAAGAGACCCAGTACTTC.

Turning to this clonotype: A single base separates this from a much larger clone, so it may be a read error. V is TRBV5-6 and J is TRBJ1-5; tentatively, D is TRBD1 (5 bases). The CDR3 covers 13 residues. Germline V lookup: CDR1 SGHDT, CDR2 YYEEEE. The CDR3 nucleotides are TGTGCCAGCAGCGGAAGCAGGGATCAGTCCCAGCATTTT. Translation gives CASSGSRDQSQHF.

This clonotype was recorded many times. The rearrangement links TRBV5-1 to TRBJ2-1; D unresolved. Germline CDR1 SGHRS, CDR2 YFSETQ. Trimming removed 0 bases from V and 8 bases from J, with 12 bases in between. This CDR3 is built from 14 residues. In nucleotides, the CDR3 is TGCGCCAGCAGCTTGGGGGCACTCTCCGATGAGCAGTTCTTC. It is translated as CASSLGALSDEQFF.